This passage covers 24 T cell receptor beta chains from one sample sequenced in a study of blood T cell repertoires in COVID-19. Here immunoSEQ multiplex PCR was the method, and the copy in TCRdb shows in-frame clones only, minus some. The data show some 120,000 clones, under 90% seen once. The sample comprised peripheral blood. These receptors were collected from a woman aged 55-70 years with acute or convalescent COVID-19.

This clone was observed once. The V and J genes are TRBV2 and TRBJ1-2; tentatively, D is TRBD1 (6 bases). The CDR3 extends over 13 amino acids. Trimming stripped 6 bases from V and 5 bases from J, with 13 bases between. Germline-derived CDR1 and CDR2 are SNHLY and FYNNEI. The CDR3 region has the DNA TGTGCCAGCAGATACAGGGATAGGTATGGCTACACCTTC. Protein sequence: CASRYRDRYGYTF.

The V call is TRBV15, the J call TRBJ1-4, with D maybe TRBD1 (6 bases). The CDR3 length is 15 residues. The V and J ends lost 0 bases and 7 bases respectively, with 12 bases between them. CDR1 is LNHNV, CDR2 YYDKDF, per germline (reference sequence). The CDR3 protein is CATSRDGGASEKLFF. The CDR3 DNA reads as TGTGCCACCAGCAGAGATGGGGGCGCGAGTGAAAAACTGTTTTTT.

V gene TRBV10-1 combines with J gene TRBJ1-1, with TRBD1 identical over 8 bases. The CDR3 loop spans 13 amino acids. Germline V gene lookup returns CDR1 WNHNN and CDR2 SYGVQD (reference sequence). V trimming: 2 bases; J trimming: 7 bases; junction bases outside the gene matches: 3. This CDR3 reads CASSEATGGEAFF. The CDR3 DNA follows: TGCGCCAGCAGTGAGGCCACAGGGGGTGAAGCTTTCTTT.

CDR3 in DNA: TGTGCCAGCAGATGCCAGGGGTGCACTGAAGCTTTCTTT. Its translation is CASRCQGCTEAFF. V usage is TRBV12-3 or TRBV12-4 and J usage is TRBJ1-1; a possible D gene is TRBD1 (6 bases). The CDR3 totals 13 residues. The V and J ends lost 6 bases and 4 bases respectively, with 12 bases between them.

This chain links TRBV7-9 with TRBJ2-7; no reliable D call. The CDR3 sequence is 12 residues long. Looked up from germline, CDR1 is SEHNR and CDR2 is FQNEAQ (reference sequence). V lost 5 bases to trimming and J lost 7 bases, with 12 bases between them. CDR3 residues: CASSQQTGEQYF. The CDR3 DNA sequence: TGTGCCAGCAGCCAGCAGACTGGGGAGCAGTACTTC.

The V call is TRBV19, the J call TRBJ2-2; 7 bases match TRBD1. Germline CDR1 LNHDA, CDR2 SQIVND (reference sequence). V shed 5 bases, J shed 4 bases, and the junction held 7 bases outside the gene matches. This CDR3 is built from 15 residues. CDR3 bases: TGTGCCAGTAGTCCAACAGGGGAGACCACCGGGGAGCTGTTTTTT. Translated, it gives CASSPTGETTGELFF.

This chain connects TRBV9 to TRBJ2-2, with D maybe TRBD1 (6 bases). The V end lost 2 bases, the J end lost 5 bases, and 7 bases lay between the germline ends. Germline lookup yields CDR1 SGDLS and CDR2 YYNGEE. The CDR3 consists of 13 residues. As DNA, the CDR3 is TGTGCCAGCAGCGTTCAGGGGACCGGGGAGCTGTTTTTT. Protein: CASSVQGTGELFF. The variable domain in full, with the rest retrieved from reference TRBV9 and TRBJ2-2, is DSGVTQTPKHLITATGQRVTLRCSPRSGDLSVYWYQQSLDQGLQFLIQYYNGEERAKGNILERFSAQQFPDLHSELNLSSLELGDSALYFCASSVQGTGELFFGEGSRLTVL.

The chain recombines TRBV4-1 with TRBJ1-2, with D perhaps matching TRBD1 (5 bases). In germline, CDR1 is MGHRA, CDR2 YSYEKL. V was pared by 0 bases and J by 10 bases, with 18 bases between. CDR3 length: 15 amino acids. CDR3 in amino acids: CASSQESGRVTSYTF. Written as DNA, the CDR3 is TGCGCCAGCAGCCAAGAAAGTGGCAGGGTAACATCCTACACCTTC.

CDR3 sequence: CASSLSGPEGGQYF. CDR3 DNA: TGTGCCAGCAGCCTTAGCGGGCCAGAGGGTGGGCAGTACTTC. The rearrangement links TRBV6-5 to TRBJ2-7; 7 nucleotides align to TRBD2. CDR1 and CDR2 (germline): MNHEY, SVGAGI. V trimming: 6 bases; J trimming: 9 bases; junction bases outside the gene matches: 14. The length of the CDR3 is 14 residues.

V is TRBV25-1 and J is TRBJ1-5; perhaps TRBD1 as D (5 bases). Trimming shortened V by 4 bases and J by 7 bases, and 11 bases separated the two germline ends. The germline V gene encodes CDR1 MGHDK and CDR2 SYGVNS. The CDR3 sequence is 13 residues long. The CDR3 DNA reads as TGTGCCAGCAGTGCTTCAGGGTACCAGCCCCAGCATTTT. Protein: CASSASGYQPQHF.

The table lists this clone with a few counts. This chain joins TRBV6-4 and TRBJ2-5, with 10 bases matching TRBD2. The V gene end was trimmed by 3 bases and the J gene end by 1 base; junction bases not matched to a gene: 2. The CDR3 is 15 amino acids. Germline CDR1 MRHNA, CDR2 SNTAGT. CDR3 amino acids: CASSEASGGQETQYF. The CDR3 nucleotides read TGTGCCAGCAGTGAGGCTAGCGGGGGCCAAGAGACCCAGTACTTC.

The V and J genes are TRBV11-2 and TRBJ1-6; 10 nucleotides agree with TRBD1. Trimming took 5 bases from V and 9 from J; bases not matched to a gene: 10. There are 16 residues in the CDR3. Germline CDR1 and CDR2: SGHAT and FQNNGV. This chain's CDR3 is CASSPVGDRGRSPLHF. The CDR3 coding sequence is TGTGCCAGCAGCCCAGTGGGGGACAGGGGACGTTCACCCCTCCACTTT. Full variable domain (outside the CDR3, taken from reference TRBV11-2 and TRBJ1-6): EAGVAQSPRYKIIEKRQSVAFWCNPISGHATLYWYQQILGQGPKLLIQFQNNGVVDDSQLPKDRFSAERLKGVDSTLKIQPAKLEDSAVYLCASSPVGDRGRSPLHFGNGTRLTVT.

The chain links TRBV5-6 to TRBJ2-1; D is undetermined. V was clipped by 1 base and J by 3 bases, with 5 bases between them. From germline, CDR1 is SGHDT and CDR2 YYEEEE. The CDR3 sequence is 13 residues long. The CDR3 reads CASSLPIYNEQFF. The CDR3 region has the DNA TGTGCCAGCAGCTTGCCTATCTACAATGAGCAGTTCTTC.

The chain joins TRBV5-1 to TRBJ1-4, with no clear D. The CDR3 totals 12 residues. Trimming stripped 0 bases from V and 7 bases from J, with 4 bases between. The germline CDR1 and CDR2 sequences are SGHRS and YFSETQ. CDR3 nucleotides: TGCGCCAGCAGCTTGGACACTGAAAAACTGTTTTTT. This encodes CASSLDTEKLFF.

This clone was seen just once. The chain uses TRBV2 and TRBJ2-2, with 8 bases lining up with TRBD2. CDR1 is SNHLY, CDR2 FYNNEI, per germline. V dropped 7 bases and J dropped 3; count of bases not matched to a gene: 10. This CDR3 is built from 16 residues. CDR3 sequence: CASKADSGAYTGELFF. In DNA, the CDR3 is TGTGCCAGCAAGGCGGATAGCGGGGCTTACACCGGGGAGCTGTTTTTT. The full variable domain, with the rest looked up from reference TRBV2 and TRBJ2-2, is EPEVTQTPSHQVTQMGQEVILRCVPISNHLYFYWYRQILGQKVEFLVSFYNNEISEKSEIFDDQFSVERPDGSNFTLKIRSTKLEDSAMYFCASKADSGAYTGELFFGEGSRLTVL.

The genes are TRBV24-1 and TRBJ1-2; D unclear. The CDR3 is 13 residues long. The germline CDR1 and CDR2 sequences are KGHDR and SFDVKD. V gave up 5 bases and J gave up 3 bases, with 9 bases separating them. The CDR3 region is CATSVRPHYGYTF. In DNA form, the CDR3 reads TGTGCCACCAGTGTGCGGCCCCACTATGGCTACACCTTC.

The rearrangement joins TRBV24-1 to TRBJ2-5, with 15 bases identical to TRBD2. Unmatched junction bases numbered 3, after V lost 9 bases and J lost 5 bases. Germline CDR1 is KGHDR and CDR2 is SFDVKD. The CDR3 totals 14 residues. This chain's CDR3 is CATSGTSGGETQYF. CDR3 coding DNA: TGTGCCACCTCCGGGACTAGCGGGGGGGAGACCCAGTACTTC.

The V gene is TRBV2, the J gene TRBJ2-1; possibly TRBD2 for D (7 bases). Per the germline V gene, CDR1 is SNHLY and CDR2 is FYNNEI. The ends were cut back, 8 bases at V and 7 bases at J, with 18 bases in the middle. The CDR3 is 14 amino acids. The CDR3: CASYPGGPRNEQFF. In DNA, the CDR3 is TGTGCCAGCTACCCGGGGGGCCCTAGGAATGAGCAGTTCTTC.

The chain combines TRBV5-1 with TRBJ2-1; TRBD1 matches 9 bases. The V gene's germline CDR1 is SGHRS and CDR2 YFSETQ. The CDR3 length is 16 residues. V lost 2 bases and J lost 5; bases outside the gene matches: 8. CDR3 in DNA: TGCGCCAGCAGCTTAAACCTTGGACAGGGGAACAATGAGCAGTTCTTC. Translation: CASSLNLGQGNNEQFF.

The chain uses TRBV28 and TRBJ2-7; 9 bases line up with TRBD1. The V segment lost 4 bases and the J segment 7 bases; nucleotides outside the gene matches: 8. CDR3 length: 14 residues. Germline V gives CDR1 MDHEN, CDR2 SYDVKM. CDR3 DNA sequence: TGTGCCAGCAGTTCGGGACAGGGACGCCTAGAGCAGTACTTC. Encoded protein: CASSSGQGRLEQYF. Combining the CDR3 with reference TRBV28 and TRBJ2-7 gives the whole variable domain DVKVTQSSRYLVKRTGEKVFLECVQDMDHENMFWYRQDPGLGLRLIYFSYDVKMKEKGDIPEGYSVSREKKERFSLILESASTNQTSMYLCASSSGQGRLEQYFGPGTRLTVT.

The chain joins TRBV3-1 (or the pseudogene TRBV3-2) to TRBJ1-5; D gene ambiguous. The germline V gene encodes CDR1 LGHDT and CDR2 YNNKEL (reference sequence). CDR3 length: 12 residues. V was shortened by 2 bases and J by 10 bases, with 9 bases between the two germline ends. The CDR3 region is CASSQRAEPQHF. The DNA of the CDR3 is TGTGCCAGCAGCCAAAGAGCGGAACCCCAGCATTTT.

The chain recombines TRBV6-5 with TRBJ2-1, with 9 bases that match TRBD1. Germline lookup yields CDR1 MNHEY and CDR2 SVGAGI. This CDR3 is built from 15 residues. V lost 5 bases, J lost 8 bases, and 10 bases stayed unmatched. The CDR3 protein is CASSLRDRAWDEQFF. DNA for the CDR3: TGTGCCAGCAGTCTCCGGGACAGGGCCTGGGATGAGCAGTTCTTC.

This clone was detected only once. The genes are TRBV19 and TRBJ2-3, with 10 bases identical to TRBD2. This CDR3 has 16 residues. Trimming at V came to 4 bases and at J to 6 bases, leaving 10 bases not matched to a gene. CDR1 is LNHDA and CDR2 is SQIVND in the germline V gene (reference sequence). The CDR3 protein is CASSRASGGAGDTQYF. CDR3 nucleotide sequence: TGTGCCAGTAGTAGGGCCAGCGGGGGGGCCGGGGATACGCAGTATTTT.

As DNA, the CDR3 is TGTGCCAGCAGGCCGGGACAGAATAATTCACCCCTCCACTTT. It encodes CASRPGQNNSPLHF. The rearrangement links TRBV2 to TRBJ1-6, with TRBD1 identical over 7 bases. CDR3 length: 14 residues. Germline-derived CDR1 and CDR2 are SNHLY and FYNNEI. V trimming: 6 bases; J trimming: 5 bases; junction bases outside the gene matches: 4.